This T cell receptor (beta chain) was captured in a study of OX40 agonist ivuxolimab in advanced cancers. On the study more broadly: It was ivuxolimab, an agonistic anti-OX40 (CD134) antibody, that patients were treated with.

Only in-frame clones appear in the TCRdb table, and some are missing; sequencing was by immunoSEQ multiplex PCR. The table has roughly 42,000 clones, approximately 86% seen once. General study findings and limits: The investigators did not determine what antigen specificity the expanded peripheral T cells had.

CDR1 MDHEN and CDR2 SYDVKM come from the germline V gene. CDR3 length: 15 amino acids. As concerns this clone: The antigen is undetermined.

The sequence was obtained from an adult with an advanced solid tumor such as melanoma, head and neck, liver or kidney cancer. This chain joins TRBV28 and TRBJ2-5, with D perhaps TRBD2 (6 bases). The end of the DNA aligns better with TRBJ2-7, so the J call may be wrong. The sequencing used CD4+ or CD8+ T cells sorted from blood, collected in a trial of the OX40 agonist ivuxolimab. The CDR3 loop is CASSFTRESRYEQYF. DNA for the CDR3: TGTGCCAGCAGTTTTACTCGGGAGTCGAGGTACGAGCAGTACTTC.